The 8 T cell receptor beta chains given below trace back to one sample, sequenced in a study of T cell repertoires in cytomegalovirus infection. TCRdb reprocessed the reads via MiXCR and lists one record per CDR3 protein. The sample includes more than 500,000 distinct CDR3 sequences, 16% seen only once; the top ten take 20% to 30%. Sequencing input: CD8+ T cells from PBMCs. These TCRs come from a human donor in good health (CMV status not recorded). Some clones in this sample may be carry-over from other donors' samples.

There are many counts of this clonotype. CDR3 DNA: TGTGCCAGCAGTCTTTTGGGCCCGGACGCAGGCACCTTC. Translating it yields CASSLLGPDAGTF. This chain links TRBV12-3 or TRBV12-4 with TRBJ1-2; D unclear. CDR3 length: 13 amino acids. Deletions cut 5 bases from V and 13 bases from J, with 20 bases between.

This clonotype was found many times. The chain employs TRBV12-3 or TRBV12-4 and TRBJ2-1; 10 bases line up with TRBD2. V dropped 6 bases and J dropped 9; count of bases not matched to a gene: 11. The CDR3 is 15 residues long. The CDR3 loop reads CASRTLAGPTGEQFF. CDR3 in DNA: TGTGCCAGCAGAACACTAGCGGGGCCTACAGGTGAGCAGTTCTTC.

This clonotype appeared a few times. The chain has TRBV12-5 and TRBJ1-5; no reliable D call. Per the germline V gene, CDR1 is LGHNT and CDR2 is FRNRAP. There are 14 residues in the CDR3. V lost 6 bases and J lost 0, with 9 bases in between. CDR3 in amino acids: CASGGGHSNQPQHF. The CDR3 DNA sequence: TGTGCTAGTGGGGGCGGGCATAGCAATCAGCCCCAGCATTTT.

About this clonotype itself: A much larger clone lies a single base off, so this may be a read error. The J gene is TRBJ1-6, the V gene TRBV27, with D unresolved. The CDR3 extends over 14 amino acids. Germline CDR1 reads MNHEY; CDR2 reads SMNVEV (reference sequence). This chain's CDR3 is CASSYKRSNSPLQF. The CDR3 DNA follows: TGTGCCAGCAGCTATAAAAGGTCCAATTCACCCCTCCAATTT.

A word on this clonotype: A much larger clone lies one base from this, so it may be a read error. The chain couples TRBV19 to TRBJ1-5; tentatively, D is TRBD1 (5 bases). The CDR3 length is 16 residues. Germline-derived CDR1 and CDR2 are LNHDA and SQIVND (reference sequence). The chain's CDR3 is CASSIWRDASNQPHHF. The CDR3, as DNA: TGTGCCAGTAGTATTTGGAGGGACGCTAGCAATCAGCCCCATCATTTT.

This clonotype was detected many times. The chain links TRBV7-6 to TRBJ2-1, with 11 bases lining up with TRBD1. Looked up from germline, CDR1 is SGHVS and CDR2 is FNYEAQ. J lost 2 bases, V lost 7 bases, and 7 bases had no gene match. The CDR3 has 16 residues. The CDR3 nucleotides are TGTGCCAGCACCCTTGGACAGGGGGCTGCCTACAATGAGCAGTTCTTC. Translation gives CASTLGQGAAYNEQFF.

This clonotype was seen ten or more times. The chain employs TRBV6-1 and TRBJ2-3; TRBD2 might be the D (6 bases). The CDR3 runs 15 residues. V shed 5 bases and J shed 2 bases, with 14 bases lying between them. Germline CDR1 and CDR2: MNHNS and SASEGT. CDR3 DNA sequence: TGTGCCAGCAGTCACTCTGGGGGGATCACAGATACGCAGTATTTT. Translating gives CASSHSGGITDTQYF.

The sample holds a few counts of this clonotype. This chain joins TRBV6-5 and TRBJ2-3; TRBD1 matches at 10 bases. The germline CDR1 and CDR2 sequences are MNHEY and SVGAGI. This CDR3 is built from 15 residues. The V and J ends lost 0 bases and 4 bases, in that order; junction bases with no gene match: 1. The CDR3 sequence: CASSYSGTGADTQYF. CDR3 coding DNA: TGTGCCAGCAGTTACTCGGGGACAGGGGCAGATACGCAGTATTTT.